This T cell receptor beta chain emerged from a study of CD4+ T cells in melanoma. Regarding the study as a whole: Neoantigen-specific CD4+ T cells in melanoma reportedly had diverse differentiation states. CD8+ T cell, macrophage and B cell function reportedly correlated with neoantigen-specific CD4+ T cells.

This table comes from immunoSEQ multiplex PCR, and its TCRdb copy is limited to in-frame clones, with some not included. In the table there are about 18,000 clones, approximately 84% of which are singletons. CDR1 and CDR2 from the germline V gene are SGHNT and YYREEE (reference sequence). V was cut by 3 bases and J by 5 bases, with 17 bases left in between. There are 15 residues in the CDR3. For this clone: Antigen unknown.

The receptor comes from a human donor with melanoma. Source material: cells from a culture (not recorded whether cultured in vitro). The rearrangement joins TRBV5-4 to TRBJ1-1; D is ambiguous. CDR3 protein: CASSSPPWRETEAFF. CDR3 sequence (DNA): TGTGCCAGCAGCTCCCCGCCCTGGAGGGAAACTGAAGCTTTCTTT. The full variable domain, its missing parts supplied by reference TRBV5-4 and TRBJ1-1, is ETGVTQSPTHLIKTRGQQVTLRCSSQSGHNTVSWYQQALGQGPQFIFQYYREEENGRGNFPPRFSGLQFPNYSSELNVNALELDDSALYLCASSSPPWRETEAFFGQGTRLTVV.